This T cell receptor (beta chain) appears in the sequencing data of a study of CD4+ T cells in melanoma. Study-wide results and caveats: CD8+ T cell, macrophage and B cell function reportedly correlated with neoantigen-specific CD4+ T cells.

The method was immunoSEQ multiplex PCR; TCRdb's version includes in-frame clones alone and lacks a portion of them. The table shows roughly 7,000 clones, with 45% to 60% occurring only once. On this clone itself: As yet, its antigen is unknown.

CDR1 is MGHRA, CDR2 YSYEKL, per germline. The length of the CDR3 is 17 residues. V was pared by 0 bases and J by 4 bases, with 18 bases between. V and J are TRBV4-1 and TRBJ1-2, with D unclear. This TCR was recovered from a human donor with melanoma. The specimen sequenced was cells from a culture (not recorded whether cultured in vitro). CDR3 sequence: CASSQEIGRPEVYGYTF. The CDR3 region has the DNA TGCGCCAGCAGCCAAGAAATTGGGCGTCCTGAGGTCTATGGCTACACCTTC.